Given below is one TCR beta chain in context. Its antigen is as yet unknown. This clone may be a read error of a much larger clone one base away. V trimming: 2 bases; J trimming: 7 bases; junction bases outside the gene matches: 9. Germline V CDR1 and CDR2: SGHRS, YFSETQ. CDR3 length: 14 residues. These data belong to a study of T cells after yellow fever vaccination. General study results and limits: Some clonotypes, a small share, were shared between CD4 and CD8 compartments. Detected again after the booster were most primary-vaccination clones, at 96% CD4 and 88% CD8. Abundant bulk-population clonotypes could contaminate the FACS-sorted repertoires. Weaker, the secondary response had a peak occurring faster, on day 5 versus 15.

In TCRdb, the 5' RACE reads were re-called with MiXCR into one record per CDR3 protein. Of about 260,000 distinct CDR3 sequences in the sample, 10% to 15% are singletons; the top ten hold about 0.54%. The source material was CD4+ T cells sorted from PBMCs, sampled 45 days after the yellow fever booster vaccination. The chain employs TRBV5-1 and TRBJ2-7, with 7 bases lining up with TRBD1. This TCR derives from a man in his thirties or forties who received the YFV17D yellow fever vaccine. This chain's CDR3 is CASSFAQGVREQYF. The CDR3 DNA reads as TGCGCCAGCAGCTTCGCTCAGGGGGTCCGGGAGCAGTACTTC.